Sequencing of this TCR beta chain was carried out in a study of T-cell memory formation after mild COVID-19. At the level of the study: TCR clustering was largely donor specific. Study results and caveats: Largely, contracting CD4+ clones fell within CM and EM, and contracting CD8+ clones within EMRA.

Worth noting for this clonotype: Its antigen is currently unknown.

Using constant-segment primers, 5'RACE produced TCR alpha and TCR beta cDNA libraries carrying sample barcodes and UMIs. TCRdb analysed the 5' RACE reads with MiXCR anew, one entry per CDR3 protein. The sample has under 200,000 distinct CDR3 sequences, 11% seen once. V lost 9 bases, J lost 0 bases, and 9 bases lay in between. This CDR3 is 13 amino acids long. In germline, CDR1 is MNHEY, CDR2 SVGEGT. The TCR originated in a man between 18 and 35 years old who had mild COVID-19 (a few samples of this study predate the infection). Cell type and time point are not known. The sequenced material came from PBMCs or a T cell subset sorted from them (not recorded which). The rearrangement uses TRBV6-2 or TRBV6-3 and TRBJ2-1, with D possibly being TRBD2 (5 bases). The CDR3 here is CASYRDSYNEQFF. The CDR3 bases are TGTGCCAGTTACCGGGACTCCTACAATGAGCAGTTCTTC.